One and the same sample provided the 32 T cell receptor beta chains below, sequenced in a study of T cells in Graves' hyperthyroidism and ophthalmopathy. Template material for amplifying TCR beta CDR3 regions consisted of RNA transcripts. First-round RT-PCR of the TCR CDR3 relied on the HTBI primer set. MiXCR, run by TCRdb on the multiplex PCR reads, gives a single entry per CDR3 protein. This sample has about 840,000 distinct CDR3 sequences, with 35% to 40% found just once. The sequencing input was blood. The receptors stem from a man aged 18 to 30 with Graves' hyperthyroidism.

The chain employs TRBV15 and TRBJ1-5; D may be TRBD1 (5 bases). V lost 3 bases to trimming and J lost 0 bases, with 12 bases between them. Germline V gene sequence: CDR1 LNHNV, CDR2 YYDKDF (reference sequence). The length of the CDR3 is 16 residues. The CDR3 region is CATSSDTGISNQPQHF. The CDR3 bases are TGTGCCACCAGCAGTGACACAGGAATTAGCAATCAGCCCCAGCATTTT.

Points on this clonotype: A much larger clone is a single base away; this may be a read error. The chain carries TRBV2 and TRBJ2-3; the match to TRBD2 covers 8 bases. Trimming took 5 bases from V and 4 from J; bases not matched to a gene: 5. CDR3 length equals 14 residues. CDR1 is SNHLY and CDR2 is FYNNEI in the germline V gene. CDR3 loop: CASSSGGLADTQYF. The CDR3 bases are TGTGCCAGCAGTAGCGGGGGTTTAGCAGATACGCAGTATTTT. Supplemented by reference TRBV2 and TRBJ2-3, the full variable domain reads EPEVTQTPSHQVTQMGQEVILRCVPISNHLYFYWYRQILGQKVEFLVSFYNNEISEKSEIFDDQFSVERPDGSNFTLKIRSTKLEDSAMYFCASSSGGLADTQYFGPGTRLTVL.

In its sample, this clonotype was seen many times. The genes are TRBV10-3 and TRBJ1-1; 7 nucleotides agree with TRBD1. J lost 4 bases, V lost 6 bases, and 8 bases had no gene match. Looked up from germline, CDR1 is ENHRY and CDR2 is SYGVKD. The CDR3 runs to 14 residues. The CDR3 bases are TGTGCCATCAGGACGACAGGGTGGAGCACTGAAGCTTTCTTT. Translated: CAIRTTGWSTEAFF.

This clonotype occurred many times. The genes are TRBV9 and TRBJ2-5; 10 positions match TRBD1. This CDR3 has 15 residues. V was pared by 3 bases and J by 7 bases, with 9 bases of the junction left unmatched. Germline V CDR1 and CDR2: SGDLS, YYNGEE. CDR3 in DNA: TGTGCCAGCAGCGCCGGACAGGGGGAATGTGGGACCCAGTACTTC. It encodes CASSAGQGECGTQYF. The whole variable domain, remainder taken from reference TRBV9 and TRBJ2-5, is DSGVTQTPKHLITATGQRVTLRCSPRSGDLSVYWYQQSLDQGLQFLIQYYNGEERAKGNILERFSAQQFPDLHSELNLSSLELGDSALYFCASSAGQGECGTQYFGPGTRLLVL.

The sample holds many counts of this clonotype. The chain employs TRBV15 and TRBJ2-7; 7 bases agree with TRBD2. The CDR3 has 12 residues. Trimming cost V 1 base and J 6 bases; bases outside gene matches: 0. Germline V lookup: CDR1 LNHNV, CDR2 YYDKDF (reference sequence). The CDR3 loop reads CATSRAGGEQYF. The CDR3 DNA is TGTGCCACCAGCAGAGCGGGAGGCGAGCAGTACTTC.

This clonotype was found many times. The chain combines TRBV7-3 with TRBJ1-6; D is possibly TRBD1 (5 bases). The CDR3 runs 13 residues. V gave up 5 bases and J gave up 10 bases, with 12 bases separating them. Germline V gene lookup returns CDR1 SGHTA and CDR2 FQGTGA. CDR3 region: CASSIQEYSPLHF. For the CDR3, the DNA is TGTGCCAGCAGCATACAGGAGTACTCACCCCTCCACTTT.

The rearrangement links TRBV4-3 to TRBJ2-7; 7 bases match TRBD2. Germline values: CDR1 LGHNA, CDR2 YSLEER. The CDR3 length is 14 residues. The V and J ends lost 2 bases and 3 bases, in that order; junction bases with no gene match: 4. This CDR3 reads CASSQSSGYYEQYF. The CDR3 region has the DNA TGCGCCAGCAGCCAATCTAGCGGTTACTACGAGCAGTACTTC.

This clonotype has more than one count but fewer than ten. The J gene is TRBJ1-1, the V gene TRBV11-2; 7 bases map to TRBD1. This CDR3 comprises 14 residues. Losses at the gene ends were 6 bases for V and 5 bases for J; bases not matched to a gene: 9. Germline V lookup: CDR1 SGHAT, CDR2 FQNNGV. CDR3 loop: CASRSGGSFTEAFF. The CDR3, as DNA: TGTGCCAGCAGGTCAGGGGGAAGCTTTACTGAAGCTTTCTTT.

This clonotype was seen many times. This chain links TRBV2 with TRBJ1-4; D is possibly TRBD1 (5 bases). The CDR3 spans 15 residues. Germline values: CDR1 SNHLY, CDR2 FYNNEI. V lost 7 bases and J 8 bases, leaving 20 bases between the germline ends. For the CDR3, the DNA is TGTGCCAGCACTCGAGGCTCTCCAAAGGGGGAAAAACTGTTTTTT. Translating gives CASTRGSPKGEKLFF.

In regard to this clonotype: At one end the junction does not follow the germline gene, possibly because of a read error. This rearrangement joins TRBV15 to TRBJ1-4; tentative D call: TRBD1 (5 bases). CDR1 is LNHNV, CDR2 YYDKDF, per germline (reference sequence). This CDR3 has 13 amino acids. This CDR3 reads CATSRTANEELFF. The CDR3 bases are TGTGCCACCAGCAGGACAGCCAATGAAGAACTGTTTTTT.

This rearrangement joins TRBV20-1 to TRBJ1-1; 7 nucleotides match TRBD1. The CDR3 is 12 amino acids. The germline V gene has CDR1 DFQATT and CDR2 SNEGSKA (reference sequence). J gave up 3 bases and V 6 bases, and 4 bases lay outside the gene matches. Here the CDR3 reads CSARDSYTEAFF. DNA of the CDR3: TGCAGTGCCCGGGACAGCTACACTGAAGCTTTCTTT.

The rearrangement joins TRBV10-3 to TRBJ2-3; the match to TRBD1 covers 8 bases. Germline loops: CDR1 ENHRY, CDR2 SYGVKD. The V and J ends lost 4 bases and 0 bases, in that order; junction bases with no gene match: 0. The CDR3 consists of 14 residues. CDR3 sequence reads: CAISGTGSTDTQYF. The CDR3 bases are TGTGCCATCAGTGGGACAGGGAGCACAGATACGCAGTATTTT.

This clonotype has ten or more counts. The V and J genes are TRBV29-1 and TRBJ1-2, with D perhaps TRBD1 (6 bases). The CDR3 has 12 amino acids. Germline CDR1 reads SQVTM; CDR2 reads ANQGSEA. Trimming removed 0 bases from V and 8 bases from J, with 10 bases in between. The CDR3 DNA sequence: TGCAGCGTTGAAGAAGGGGGAGGCGGCTACACCTTC. It is translated as CSVEEGGGGYTF.

The genes are TRBV5-1 and TRBJ1-1; a possible D gene is TRBD1 (6 bases). This CDR3 comprises 13 residues. V was clipped by 4 bases and J by 5 bases, with 12 bases between them. Germline V gene lookup returns CDR1 SGHRS and CDR2 YFSETQ. The CDR3 DNA is TGCGCCAGCAGCGCGGGGACAACAACTGAAGCTTTCTTT. Amino acid sequence: CASSAGTTTEAFF. The full variable domain, in which reference TRBV5-1 and TRBJ1-1 provide the parts outside the CDR3, is KAGVTQTPRYLIKTRGQQVTLSCSPISGHRSVSWYQQTPGQGLQFLFEYFSETQRNKGNFPGRFSGRQFSNSRSEMNVSTLELGDSALYLCASSAGTTTEAFFGQGTRLTVV.

This clonotype was counted ten times or more. The chain combines TRBV7-8 with TRBJ1-2; 7 positions match TRBD1. Per the germline V gene, CDR1 is SGHVS and CDR2 is FQNEAQ. The CDR3 consists of 13 residues. V lost 6 bases, J lost 6 bases, and 7 bases stayed unmatched. The CDR3 protein is CASSFTGENGYTF. The CDR3 coding sequence is TGTGCCAGCAGTTTTACAGGGGAGAATGGCTACACCTTC.

V gene TRBV9 combines with J gene TRBJ2-7; 9 bases agree with TRBD2. This CDR3 contains 17 residues. With V trimmed by 0 bases and J by 6 bases, 13 bases remained unmatched. Germline V gene data show CDR1 as SGDLS and CDR2 as YYNGEE. CDR3 in DNA: TGTGCCAGCAGCGTAGGATCTAGCGGGAACCCCCGGGGCGAGCAGTACTTC. Its protein is CASSVGSSGNPRGEQYF.

This clonotype was detected ten times or more. The chain joins TRBV7-2 to TRBJ1-1, with a weak D call TRBD1 (5 bases). Looked up from germline, CDR1 is SGHTA and CDR2 is FQGNSA. This CDR3 is 15 amino acids long. V lost 3 bases, J lost 5 bases, and 16 bases lay in between. The CDR3 DNA sequence: TGTGCCAGCAGCTTGTTTCAGGGAGCACAGACTGAAGCTTTCTTT. Translated, it gives CASSLFQGAQTEAFF. The full variable domain, in which reference TRBV7-2 and TRBJ1-1 provide the parts outside the CDR3, is GAGVSQSPSNKVTEKGKDVELRCDPISGHTALYWYRQSLGQGLEFLIYFQGNSAPDKSGLPSDRFSAERTGGSVSTLTIQRTQQEDSAVYLCASSLFQGAQTEAFFGQGTRLTVV.

In its sample, this clonotype was seen many times. The rearrangement uses TRBV7-3 and TRBJ1-2; a possible D gene is TRBD1 (6 bases). CDR1 and CDR2 (germline): SGHTA, FQGTGA. The CDR3 covers 14 residues. V lost 6 bases to trimming and J lost 0 bases, with 11 bases between them. Here the CDR3 DNA reads TGTGCCAGCAGTTTAGGGGGAGCTAACTATGGCTACACCTTC. Amino acid sequence: CASSLGGANYGYTF.

In its sample, this clonotype was seen once. This clone may be a read error of a much larger clone one base away. No conserved phenylalanine or tryptophan ends this CDR3, so it is likely a read error. The J gene is TRBJ1-2, the V gene TRBV19; D remains ambiguous. V lost 8 bases to trimming and J lost 3 bases, with 4 bases between them. This CDR3 has 10 residues. Germline values: CDR1 LNHDA, CDR2 SQIVND (reference sequence). The DNA for the CDR3 is TGTGCCAGTGGTTACTATGGCTACACCCTC. The encoded protein is CASGYYGYTL.

Regarding this clonotype: The junction does not match germline at one end; this may be a read error. This sequence joins TRBV5-4 and TRBJ2-5, with TRBD1 identical over 12 bases. Germline CDR1 reads SGHNT; CDR2 reads YYREEE (reference sequence). The CDR3 consists of 16 residues. This CDR3 is CASSQEGTGGRETQYF. The CDR3 DNA sequence: TGCGCCAGCAGCCAGGAGGGGACAGGGGGCCGGGAGACCCAGTACTTC.

In regard to this clonotype: A much more abundant neighbour one base away suggests this may be a read error. The chain has TRBV29-1 and TRBJ2-5, with D perhaps matching TRBD1 (6 bases). The CDR3 sequence is 14 residues long. Germline V gene lookup returns CDR1 SQVTM and CDR2 ANQGSEA. The V end lost 6 bases, the J end lost 5 bases, and 19 bases lay between the germline ends. The CDR3 loop is CSVLGQGPPETQYF. The CDR3 DNA follows: TGCAGCGTCCTAGGGCAGGGGCCGCCTGAGACCCAGTACTTC.

V and J are TRBV9 and TRBJ2-7; the D is unclear. The V end lost 0 bases, the J end lost 4 bases, and 14 bases lay between the germline ends. The CDR3 length is 15 residues. The V gene's germline CDR1 is SGDLS and CDR2 YYNGEE. CDR3 sequence: CASSVEDGDRYEQYF. CDR3 bases: TGTGCCAGCAGCGTAGAGGACGGAGATAGATACGAGCAGTACTTC.

In regard to this clonotype: A read error may account for a junction end that differs from germline. The chain combines TRBV9 with TRBJ1-2; no reliable D call. The germline CDR1 and CDR2 sequences are SGDLS and YYNGEE. The CDR3 covers 13 residues. The CDR3 is CTSSVAAGDGYTF. The CDR3, as DNA: TGTACCAGCAGCGTAGCAGCAGGAGATGGCTACACCTTC.

On this clonotype itself: At one end, the junction sequence differs from germline, possibly due to a read error. The chain couples TRBV10-2 to TRBJ1-1; TRBD1 agrees at 9 bases. The CDR3 covers 15 residues. The germline V gene encodes CDR1 WSHSY and CDR2 SAAADI. The CDR3 protein is CASSYDPTGGTEAFF. For the CDR3, the DNA is TGTGCCAGCAGTTACGACCCGACAGGGGGTACTGAAGCTTTCTTT.

The gene calls are TRBV11-2 and TRBJ2-3; D remains ambiguous. Trimming removed 5 bases at V and 5 bases at J, with 11 bases between. This CDR3 region has 13 residues. Germline assignment: CDR1 SGHAT and CDR2 FQNNGV. The CDR3 region has the DNA TGTGCCAGCAGCCAAGACCGAGGAGATACGCAGTATTTT. Translating gives CASSQDRGDTQYF.

This chain links TRBV7-2 with TRBJ2-5; 9 bases line up with TRBD1. The CDR3 is 15 residues long. Trimming at V came to 5 bases and at J to 0 bases, leaving 4 bases not matched to a gene. The germline CDR1 and CDR2 sequences are SGHTA and FQGNSA. The CDR3 nucleotides read TGTGCCAGCAGCGCCGGACAGGGGTACCAAGAGACCCAGTACTTC. This gives the protein CASSAGQGYQETQYF.

The chain recombines TRBV7-2 with TRBJ2-7; no clear D gene. Per germline, CDR1 SGHTA and CDR2 FQGNSA. V shed 5 bases and J shed 6 bases, with 8 bases lying between them. The CDR3 sequence is 11 residues long. Here the CDR3 reads CASSASSEQYF. In DNA, the CDR3 is TGTGCCAGCAGCGCCAGTAGCGAGCAGTACTTC.

In regard to this clonotype: This may be a read error, as it is one base from a much larger clone. The rearrangement uses TRBV4-2 and TRBJ2-7; D ambiguous. V lost 4 bases, J lost 3 bases, and 10 bases lay in between. The CDR3 has 13 amino acids. The germline V gene encodes CDR1 LGHNA and CDR2 YNFKEQ. CDR3 loop: CASSPGWDYEQYF. The DNA for the CDR3 is TGTGCCAGCAGCCCCGGATGGGACTACGAGCAGTACTTC.

This clonotype was found a few times. The chain couples TRBV5-6 to TRBJ2-7, with D perhaps TRBD1 (6 bases). The CDR3 totals 15 residues. The V gene lost 0 bases and the J gene lost 2 bases, with 12 bases spanning the gap. CDR1 is SGHDT and CDR2 is YYEEEE in the germline V gene. CDR3: CASSLGQDSAYEQYF. The DNA for the CDR3 is TGTGCCAGCAGCTTGGGTCAGGACAGCGCCTACGAGCAGTACTTC.

The sample holds many counts of this clonotype. This sequence joins TRBV10-3 and TRBJ2-5, with 16 bases fitting TRBD2. CDR1 is ENHRY, CDR2 SYGVKD, per germline. The junction had 7 bases not matched to a gene; V was cut back by 4 bases and J by 2 bases. This CDR3 has 18 residues. CDR3 sequence: CAISAPGLAGGGQETQYF. CDR3 DNA sequence: TGTGCCATCAGTGCCCCGGGACTAGCGGGAGGGGGTCAAGAGACCCAGTACTTC.

The sample holds a few counts of this clonotype. The chain links TRBV7-2 to TRBJ1-5; unclear D gene. V gave up 5 bases and J gave up 1 base, with 12 bases separating them. CDR1 is SGHTA, CDR2 FQGNSA, per germline. This CDR3 is built from 15 residues. CDR3 protein: CASSLSLASNQPQHF. Written as DNA, the CDR3 is TGTGCCAGCAGCCTAAGTCTGGCGAGCAATCAGCCCCAGCATTTT.

This clonotype was observed at least ten times. This sequence joins TRBV7-2 and TRBJ1-3; D ambiguous. V was clipped by 3 bases and J by 0 bases, with 9 bases between them. In germline, CDR1 is SGHTA, CDR2 FQGNSA. CDR3 size: 15 residues. DNA for the CDR3: TGTGCCAGCAGCTTCGTCAGGACCTCTGGAAACACCATATATTTT. This translates into CASSFVRTSGNTIYF.